This T cell receptor (beta chain) was identified in a study of blood T cell repertoires in COVID-19. CDR1 is LGHDT and CDR2 is YNNKEL in the germline V gene (reference sequence). Trimming shortened V by 6 bases and J by 5 bases, and 16 bases separated the two germline ends. The CDR3 consists of 14 residues. Clones were read by immunoSEQ multiplex PCR, and TCRdb kept only the in-frame ones, dropping some. Here the sample spans just over 80,000 clones, about 86% being singletons. This receptor was taken from a man of 80 years or more with acute or convalescent COVID-19. The chain carries TRBV3-1 (or the pseudogene TRBV3-2) and TRBJ1-1; no reliable D call. Sequenced input: peripheral blood. As DNA, the CDR3 is TGTGCCAGCAGTCAACGGGGATGGAGGACTGAAGCTTTCTTT. It is translated as CASSQRGWRTEAFF.